This T cell receptor (beta chain) was profiled in a study of cytomegalovirus exposure and HLA in healthy donors. Study-wide results and limits: Investigators reported about 160 TCR beta chains as tied to cytomegalovirus.

The CDR3 has 14 residues. Germline-derived CDR1 and CDR2 are SQVTM and ANQGSEA. Germline trimming cut 5 bases from V and 4 bases from J; bases unmatched to any gene: 6. 13 Jbeta primers and 60 Vbeta primers were used for the PCR. TCRdb's copy holds only in-frame clones and misses some; the assay was immunoSEQ multiplex PCR. The sample lists about 180,000 clones, just under 80% occurring once. This clone has just one count. Its antigen is undetermined. This TCR derives from a young woman in good health and CMV-seronegative. The sequenced material came from PBMCs. V gene TRBV29-1 combines with J gene TRBJ1-1; TRBD1 aligns across 11 bases. CDR3 in amino acids: CSVPGGTGGTEAFF. The CDR3 nucleotides are TGCAGCGTTCCAGGCGGGACAGGGGGCACTGAAGCTTTCTTT.